The entry below describes one T cell receptor (beta chain). Its antigen is not yet known. Base-call qualities are not available, and no considerably larger clone is one nucleotide away. The data stem from a study of cytomegalovirus exposure and HLA in healthy donors (dated 2017 in TCRdb). In the study overall: An earlier analysis of several hundred of the donors reported approximately 290 Gb of sequence data and more than 90 million unique TCR beta sequences from around 200 million T cells. Approximately 300 gigabases of sequencing data and around 85 million unique TCR sequences made up an early release that covered several hundred HLA-typed donors. Among the roughly 400 genotyped donors, under 90% belonged to the genetic ancestry cluster associated with self-reported Caucasian donors. The study aimed to test whether cataloging public T cell receptors could reveal signatures of past pathogen exposure. The study profiled the T cell repertoires of hundreds of subjects by immunosequencing and related them to cytomegalovirus serostatus. Besides the first cohort of approximately 710 subjects, a separate validation cohort made up of 120 different subjects was used. To predict cytomegalovirus infection status, the study brought together high-throughput TCR immunosequencing, statistical association of individual TCRs with disease status, and machine learning. To study patterns of TCR occurrence, a later analysis re-analyzed previously published TCR beta repertoires from 650 to 750 donors and added high-resolution HLA genotyping. Rather than using new phenotypic data, the later analysis identified candidate immune exposures from TCR beta sequences and from how often those sequences occurred across donors. To decide whether each TCR beta V gene segment behaved as functional or pseudogenic, an earlier analysis of some 600 of the donors relied on high-throughput TCR beta sequencing. Donor age, sex, ethnicity and CMV serostatus were compiled together with the repertoire data. A later genetic analysis used genome-wide SNP genotypes for about 60% of the roughly 700 donors, treating that subset as a discovery cohort. Every discovery cohort repertoire had been produced on one sequencing platform. HLA typing covered class I and class II loci at four-digit resolution. Typing coverage differed by locus: A, B, C, DRB1 and DQB1 were typed in roughly 620-630 donors, DQA1 in 500 to 550, DPA1 in nearly 610, and DPB1 in 472. Roughly five DR-DQ haplotypes were handled as single units for association and clustering because linkage in the cohort was strong. Across 398 genotyped donors of the cohort, an average of roughly 230,000 unique TCR beta nucleotide sequences per donor were sequenced, and 15% to 20% of those sequences were non-productive. Here is what the overall study found, with its caveats: The study listed 150 to 200 TCR beta chains as associated with cytomegalovirus. Because some donors lacked HLA typing at each locus, the association tests relied only on the typed subset. Because counts were too low, roughly 18 rarely observed V segments, including chromosome 9 orphons, were left out of the earlier analysis of some 600 of the donors. Correlated functional status among segregating V segments might be attributable to linkage disequilibrium, but an unknown experimental factor could not be ruled out. At a false discovery rate of 0.05, a later analysis linked around 15,000 TCR beta sequences to specific HLA alleles. In a later analysis, most CMV-associated TCR beta chains were found to appear HLA-restricted, with HLA associations seemingly driven largely by CMV exposure. Some IMGT-functional V segments, including TRBV6-2 and TRBV6-3, could not be told apart with the 87-base-pair reads, so those segments were excluded. A later genetic analysis reported fewer N-insertions in productive TCRs among donors in an Asian-associated ancestry cluster than the roughly 690-donor mean. A further reported finding was that TCR beta sequences accurately predicted the HLA-A and HLA-B alleles for most subjects in the first cohort. For the cohort, immune exposure information was limited to CMV serostatus. This cohort had only TCR beta chains sequenced, and the lack of alpha or paired-chain data limited which features could be detected. The presence/absence analyses assumed that sequencing depth was roughly uniform across donors, and that assumption may not be true. While some public TCRs were present in many individuals, most TCR sequences turned up only very rarely across donors. In a later analysis, several top co-occurrence clusters were reported to appear linked to parvovirus B19, influenza, CMV and Epstein-Barr virus. Compared with equally common non-associated chains, HLA-associated TCR beta chains in a later analysis were more clonally expanded and had lower generation probabilities. Strong co-occurrence of HLA alleles, especially DR and DQ, made assigning TCR associations to individual alleles difficult. V-gene and J-gene trimming of TCR beta chains was associated with a missense DCLRE1C variant in a later genetic analysis, and the association was replicated in an independent cohort. Broadly in line with IMGT annotations, most TCR beta V segments showed up in productive rearrangements about 87% or about 30% of the time in an earlier analysis of 450 to 750 of the donors. Three of the identified cytomegalovirus-associated TCR beta chains were confirmed in vitro to be specific for cytomegalovirus antigens. In a later analysis, the rate of TCR association differed among HLA loci, with DRB1 alleles having the most associated TCRs and HLA-C alleles having the fewest. Cytomegalovirus status was reported to be diagnosed by the classifier with high specificity and sensitivity in both the original and validation cohorts. A group of highly shared sequence variants was considered likely to be a technical artifact of the sequencing pipeline. It was suggested by the authors that the approach could potentially be generalized to other disease states and immunological phenotypes.

Library prep was done by the immunoSEQ multiplex PCR assay. For the multiplex PCR, a mixture combining 60 forward primers for TCR Vbeta segments and 13 reverse primers for TCR Jbeta segments was used. Amplification of the CDR3 region of rearranged TCR beta genes was performed with a multiplex PCR assay on genomic DNA. The Illumina HiSeq System was used to sequence the amplified TCR beta libraries as 87-base-pair reads. As for how the authors treated the data: A later analysis counted 75 million to 100 million unique TCR beta chains across the 690 or so repertoires, and 10 million to 12 million of these chains were shared by at least two donors. A nearest-neighbor algorithm error-corrected the raw reads and collapsed the reads into unique sequences, merging closely related sequences to remove PCR and sequencing errors. CDR3 sequences were aligned to IMGT reference sequences to assign V, D and J gene segments. For a sequence to be retained, at least a six-nucleotide match to both a V gene segment and a J gene segment was required. A rearrangement counted as productive if the CDR3 had no stop codons and remained in frame with V and J, and every other rearrangement counted as non-productive. CDR3 was defined by IMGT convention, running from the second conserved V-encoded cysteine to the conserved J-encoded phenylalanine. The earlier analysis of 587 of the donors excluded sequences that lacked an unambiguous match to a single V gene segment. In an earlier analysis of 587 of the donors, a V segment was called functional when productive rearrangements were above 56.7%, and segregating when the standard deviation between donors exceeded 5%. To diagnose cytomegalovirus status from the catalog of TCR beta chain sequences, a statistical classification framework was built. A later analysis assigned V and J genes by comparing TCR nucleotide sequences with IMGT/GENE-DB human TR gene sequences. A later analysis assigned CDR3 sequences and most-parsimonious VDJ recombination scenarios with the TCRdist pipeline. A later analysis defined each TCR beta chain by its CDR3 amino acid sequence plus V-gene family, and excluded reads lacking a unique V-gene family. In a later analysis, fewer than 600 highly shared, low-generation-probability nucleotide sequences were removed to address suspected cross-contamination and a sequencing artifact. For each public chain, a later analysis derived a clonal expansion index from normalized ranks of inferred template counts within each repertoire. A later analysis computed generation probabilities with a VDJ recombination model fitted to out-of-frame rearrangements, and checked the results against IGoR. In a later analysis, TCR-TCR, TCR-HLA and TCR-CMV co-occurrence was scored with hypergeometric tests, and a repertoire-size bias correction was applied to TCR pairs. A later analysis estimated false discovery rates by permuting HLA or CMV assignments 20 times. In a later analysis, co-occurring TCRs were grouped using DBSCAN, with TCRdist sequence similarity added in when clustering inside HLA-allele-positive subsets. Co-occurrence clustering excluded repertoires with fewer than 30,000 or more than 120,000 public chains, plus five with anomalous nucleotide sharing. The source is immuneACCESS, and TCRdb retained only in-frame sequences with V and J called. Part of the clones is not carried over; for the studies checked, unresolved V genes explain less than half of this, and the remainder is unexplained. The V and J calls and clone size were taken over from that table, and D and trimming were inferred from the DNA. This sample is represented by about 250,000 clones; roughly 70% of them were singletons. The ten largest clones capture roughly 2.4% of the sample.

The cohort comprised around 700 healthy bone marrow donors. At the time of sampling, every cohort member was nominally healthy, though immune exposures that went unrecorded were likely present. The donor tested CMV seronegative and was one of the 352 seronegative cohort members. A peripheral blood sample was provided by each donor, and peripheral blood mononuclear cells were used for TCR beta sequencing. The Qiagen DNeasy Blood Extraction Kit was used to extract genomic DNA from the blood cell samples. CDR1 and CDR2 were assigned from the germline V gene (reference sequence) as MNHEY and SMNVEV. V sheds 3 bases and J sheds 0 bases, leaving 8 bases between their ends. From the cysteine up to the phenylalanine, the CDR3 has a length of 14 residues. Solely the CDR3 DNA is kept, with 42 bases framed from the first base.

Here the chain combines TRBV27 and TRBJ1-1; TRBD1 is a weak D gene call, 6 bases matching. Material for sequencing was PBMCs. The clonotype originates from a female donor in good health and CMV-seronegative. The CDR3 in this case is CASSFRDMNTEAFF. At the DNA level, the sequence is TGTGCCAGCAGTTTCCGGGACATGAACACTGAAGCTTTCTTT.